Below, one T cell receptor beta chain is given with its context. Its antigen is still unknown. V dropped 4 bases and J dropped 2 bases, with 12 bases sitting between them. Germline values: CDR1 SGHNT, CDR2 YYREEE (reference sequence). The CDR3 extends over 15 amino acids. This specimen belongs to a study of shared clonotypes between healthy human individuals. Study background: Each donor's CD8 memory used one plate, CD8 naive two, each CD4 subset three. General study results and limits: On the whole, naive subsets had larger estimated richness than memory subsets had.

Libraries were prepared by immunoSEQ multiplex PCR; TCRdb keeps only in-frame clonotypes and omits some of them. Here the sample spans over a million clones, 96% being singletons. This receptor was identified in a man aged 30 to 45 in good health. This chain links TRBV5-4 with TRBJ1-4, with D maybe TRBD1 (6 bases). Sequenced material: naive CD4+ T cells sorted from blood. Subset in this sample: CD45RA+ positively selected. CDR3 bases: TGTGCCAGCAGCACACAGGGAGGGACTAATGAAAAACTGTTTTTT. Translated, it gives CASSTQGGTNEKLFF.